The 24 T cell receptor beta chains in this list originate from one sample, sequenced in a study of tumor-infiltrating lymphocytes in primary liver carcinoma. They got blood RNA out of unsorted whole blood and also pulled out germline DNA. Synthesis of TCR beta cDNA was carried out from around 500 ng total RNA with a constant-region primer. Three-round nested multiplex PCR performed with slightly modified ARM-PCR produced the TCR beta libraries. TRBV1-TRBV30 forward primers and a C-beta reverse primer were used in the first two PCR rounds, which each ran for 9 to 10 cycles. Each CDR3 protein is one row after TCRdb ran MiXCR on the multiplex PCR reads. The sample includes approximately 330,000 distinct CDR3 sequences, approximately 65% seen only once; the top ten take 6.5%. The sample consisted of peripheral blood. All receptors derive from a man between 35 and 55 years old with primary liver carcinoma and hepatitis B virus infection.

The chain carries TRBV6-4 and TRBJ2-1; D remains ambiguous. Germline CDR1 is MRHNA and CDR2 is SNTAGT. The CDR3 has 13 residues. With 3 bases removed from V and 5 bases from J, the gap between germline ends came to 8 bases. CDR3 protein: CASSETVNNEQFF. CDR3 coding DNA: TGTGCCAGCAGTGAAACCGTAAACAATGAGCAGTTCTTC.

The rearrangement links TRBV5-4 to TRBJ1-2; possible D gene TRBD1, 6 bases. The CDR3 loop spans 14 amino acids. Germline assignment: CDR1 SGHNT and CDR2 YYREEE (reference sequence). V lost 2 bases, J lost 8 bases, and 16 bases lay in between. This CDR3 is CASSFGTRVYGYTF. DNA for the CDR3: TGTGCCAGCAGCTTCGGGACAAGGGTCTACGGCTACACCTTC. Full variable domain (outside the CDR3, taken from reference TRBV5-4 and TRBJ1-2): ETGVTQSPTHLIKTRGQQVTLRCSSQSGHNTVSWYQQALGQGPQFIFQYYREEENGRGNFPPRFSGLQFPNYSSELNVNALELDDSALYLCASSFGTRVYGYTFGSGTRLTVV.

This clonotype showed up just once. At one of its ends the junction is not consistent with the germline gene, which may arise from a read error. This chain uses TRBV29-1 with TRBJ2-1, with 8 bases lining up with TRBD2. This CDR3 comprises 13 residues. Germline CDR1 is SQVTM and CDR2 is ANQGSEA. The CDR3 protein is CSGETTSDNEQFF. In nucleotides, the CDR3 is TGCAGCGGTGAAACGACTAGCGATAATGAGCAGTTCTTC.

Notes on this clonotype: A much larger clone differs from this one at a single base, so this may be a read error. The rearrangement uses TRBV4-3 and TRBJ2-7; no firm D call. The CDR3 consists of 14 residues. CDR1 LGHNA and CDR2 YSLEER come from the germline V gene. CDR3 residues: CASNQEGWVGEQYF. The DNA for the CDR3 is TGCGCCAGCAACCAAGAAGGCTGGGTGGGGGAGCAGTACTTC.

This clonotype was recorded a few times. The junction does not match germline at one end; this may be a read error. The chain has TRBV6-5 and TRBJ2-7, with 7 bases that match TRBD2. The CDR3 is 11 residues long. Germline assignment: CDR1 MNHEY and CDR2 SVGAGI. CDR3 DNA: TGTGCCACCAACGGGGGGTACGAGCTGTACTTC. This encodes CATNGGYELYF.

In this sample, this clonotype turned up many times. The chain employs TRBV5-5 and TRBJ1-5, with a possible D match to TRBD1 (5 bases). Trimming removed 5 bases from V and 9 bases from J, with 15 bases in between. Germline lookup yields CDR1 SGHKS and CDR2 YYEKEE (reference sequence). The CDR3 sequence is 13 residues long. CDR3 bases: TGTGCCAGCAGTCAAACGCAGGGCCGGCCCCAGCATTTT. Protein product: CASSQTQGRPQHF.

About this clonotype: The junction departs from the called germline gene at one end, perhaps through a read error. CDR3 DNA: TGCGTCAGCAGCCCGGGACAGGGCTCTGGAAACACCATATATTTT. This gives the protein CVSSPGQGSGNTIYF. The chain uses TRBV5-1 and TRBJ1-3; 9 positions match TRBD1. Per germline, CDR1 SGHRS and CDR2 YFSETQ. The CDR3 totals 15 residues.

This clonotype was detected only a few times. The V call is TRBV28, the J call TRBJ2-3; D is unresolved. Between the trimmed V and J ends, which lost 5 bases and 6 bases, there was a span of 18 bases. Per germline, CDR1 MDHEN and CDR2 SYDVKM. The CDR3 sequence is 15 residues long. CDR3 coding DNA: TGTGCCAGCAGTATACTACAAGGTGGAAAGGATACGCAGTATTTT. This encodes CASSILQGGKDTQYF.

On this clonotype: Being one base from a much bigger clone, this may be a read error. The rearrangement joins TRBV4-1 to TRBJ1-5; no clear D gene. The CDR3 totals 13 residues. Germline V CDR1 and CDR2: MGHRA, YSYEKL. V was pared by 0 bases and J by 10 bases, with 10 bases between. The CDR3 sequence is CASSQDRVRPQHF. In DNA, the CDR3 is TGCGCCAGCAGCCAAGATCGAGTCCGCCCCCAGCATTTT.

This clonotype was observed a single time. The germline gene is not matched at one end of the junction; a read error may be the cause. The rearrangement links TRBV5-4 to TRBJ2-3, with TRBD1 matching 10 bases. The germline gives CDR1 SGHNT, CDR2 YYREEE (reference sequence). CDR3 length: 17 amino acids. The chain's CDR3 is CGSSFRQGAGGTDTQYF. In nucleotides, the CDR3 is TGTGGCAGCAGCTTTCGACAGGGGGCCGGAGGAACGGATACGCAGTATTTT.

Note on this clonotype: One end of the junction fails to match germline, which may point to a read error. V is TRBV7-8 and J is TRBJ2-1, with a possible D match to TRBD2 (6 bases). CDR3 size: 15 residues. CDR1 and CDR2 (germline): SGHVS, FQNEAQ. CDR3 bases: TGTGCCAACAGCTTAATCGGGAGTAGCAACAATGAGCAGTTCTTC. This encodes CANSLIGSSNNEQFF.

On this clonotype itself: This sequence may be a read error, since a much larger clone differs from it by one base. This chain uses TRBV10-3 with TRBJ2-1; 11 bases align to TRBD2. Germline V CDR1 and CDR2: ENHRY, SYGVKD. The CDR3 totals 15 residues. In nucleotides, the CDR3 is TGTGTCATCAGTGATGGTACTAGCGGGAGCCACGAGCAGTTCTTC. It yields the protein CVISDGTSGSHEQFF.

This chain connects TRBV10-1 to TRBJ2-2, with TRBD2 as a possible D gene (6 bases). The V gene lost 6 bases and the J gene lost 4 bases, with 9 bases spanning the gap. In germline, CDR1 is WNHNN, CDR2 SYGVQD (reference sequence). This CDR3 spans 13 amino acids. The CDR3 nucleotides are TGCGCCAGCAGAGAGGGAGGCACCGGGGAGCTGTTTTTT. Translation: CASREGGTGELFF.

A remark on this clonotype: Since the CDR3 does not end with the conserved phenylalanine or tryptophan, this likely comes from a read error. This chain uses TRBV29-1 with TRBJ2-7; D is perhaps TRBD2 (6 bases). The germline V gene encodes CDR1 SQVTM and CDR2 ANQGSEA. The germline V and J ends were trimmed by 6 bases and 2 bases, with 11 bases remaining between them. The CDR3 consists of 12 residues. The CDR3 nucleotides read TGCAGCGTAACTGGAGGGCCCTACGAGCAGTACTAC. As protein: CSVTGGPYEQYY.

Points on this clonotype: The junction departs from the called germline gene at one end, perhaps through a read error. The genes are TRBV6-6 and TRBJ1-1; D remains unclear. The CDR3 has 14 residues. Germline assignment: CDR1 MNHNY and CDR2 SVGAGI (reference sequence). The CDR3 sequence is CASNPTPMNTGAFF. CDR3 DNA sequence: TGTGCCAGCAACCCGACACCAATGAACACTGGAGCTTTCTTT.

The rearrangement joins TRBV12-3 or TRBV12-4 to TRBJ1-6, with D maybe TRBD1 (5 bases). There are 14 residues in the CDR3. V was pared by 6 bases and J by 7 bases, with 13 bases between. The CDR3: CASSPTGGNSPLHF. The CDR3 DNA sequence: TGTGCCAGCAGCCCCACCGGGGGAAATTCACCCCTCCACTTT.

Remarks on this clonotype: Possible read error: a much larger clone is one base away. The V and J genes are TRBV5-6 and TRBJ2-3, with a tentative D call TRBD2 (5 bases). The germline CDR1 and CDR2 sequences are SGHDT and YYEEEE. CDR3 length equals 14 residues. The CDR3 nucleotides are TGTGCCAGCAGCTCCCCAGGCGGAGGAGATACGCGGTATTTT. This encodes CASSSPGGGDTRYF. The full variable domain, its missing parts supplied by reference TRBV5-6 and TRBJ2-3, is DAGVTQSPTHLIKTRGQQVTLRCSPKSGHDTVSWYQQALGQGPQFIFQYYEEEERQRGNFPDRFSGHQFPNYSSELNVNALLLGDSALYLCASSSPGGGDTRYFGPGTRLTVL.

Regarding this clonotype: Possible read error: a much larger clone is one base away. CDR3 sequence: CASSELGPGEMFF. In nucleotides, the CDR3 is TGTGCCAGCAGTGAGCTGGGTCCCGGGGAGATGTTTTTT. V usage is TRBV6-6 and J usage is TRBJ2-2; D is possibly TRBD2 (5 bases). The length of the CDR3 is 13 residues. Germline V gene sequence: CDR1 MNHNY, CDR2 SVGAGI (reference sequence).

This sequence joins TRBV5-1 and TRBJ1-1; 8 bases are a match to TRBD1. Germline CDR1 SGHRS, CDR2 YFSETQ. This CDR3 is built from 14 residues. The V gene end was trimmed by 4 bases and the J gene end by 5 bases; junction bases not matched to a gene: 7. The CDR3 region has the DNA TGCGCCAGCAGCAAGACAGGGGAAGAAACTGAAGCTTTCTTT. This translates into CASSKTGEETEAFF.

The chain links TRBV5-4 to TRBJ1-3; 9 bases are shared with TRBD1. Trimming removed 3 bases from V and 2 bases from J; junction bases left unmatched: 0. Germline assignment: CDR1 SGHNT and CDR2 YYREEE (reference sequence). The CDR3 covers 14 residues. The CDR3 DNA follows: TGTGCCAGCAGCTGGACAGGGGCTGGAAACACCATATATTTT. Protein: CASSWTGAGNTIYF.

Comment on this clonotype: The CDR3 does not close with the conserved phenylalanine or tryptophan, likely indicating a read error. This chain links TRBV24-1 with TRBJ1-5; the D is unclear. V gave up 9 bases and J gave up 0 bases, with 11 bases separating them. This CDR3 has 14 residues. Germline CDR1 reads KGHDR; CDR2 reads SFDVKD. CDR3 nucleotides: TGTGCCACCGCATCCGGTTATAGCAATCAGCCCCAGCATTAT. It encodes CATASGYSNQPQHY.

This clonotype appeared once. The V call is TRBV11-2, the J call TRBJ2-5; D unclear. There are 14 residues in the CDR3. Germline values: CDR1 SGHAT, CDR2 FQNNGV. Trimming shortened V by 6 bases and J by 2 bases, and 13 bases separated the two germline ends. As DNA, the CDR3 is TGTGCCAGCAGTTCGCACGGTCCACAAGAGACCCAGTACTTC. The encoded protein is CASSSHGPQETQYF.

A note on this clonotype: Being one base from a much bigger clone, this may be a read error. The chain couples TRBV29-1 to TRBJ2-3; 9 bases agree with TRBD1. Germline assignment: CDR1 SQVTM and CDR2 ANQGSEA. Trimming cost V 6 bases and J 3 bases; bases outside gene matches: 10. This CDR3 comprises 15 residues. CDR3 nucleotides: TGCAGCGTATCCGGGACAGGGCCAGTGACAGATACGCAGTATTTT. Encoded protein: CSVSGTGPVTDTQYF.

With respect to this clonotype: A much larger clone lies a single base off, so this may be a read error. The V gene is TRBV12-3 or TRBV12-4, the J gene TRBJ1-1; D is unclear. This CDR3 has 15 amino acids. As DNA, the CDR3 is TGTGTCAGCAGTTTATACGGGCTTGATAGTTCTGAAGCTTTCTTT. As protein: CVSSLYGLDSSEAFF.